A single sample is the source of the 29 T cell receptor beta chains below, sequenced in a study of cytomegalovirus exposure and HLA in healthy donors. The PCR used 60 Vbeta and 13 Jbeta primers. Assay used: immunoSEQ multiplex PCR; TCRdb lists only in-frame clones, some missing. The sample includes about 150,000 clones, around 75% seen only once; the top ten take under 3%. The sample comprised PBMCs. The receptors were sampled from a woman in her thirties in good health and CMV-seronegative.

The chain combines TRBV6-1 with TRBJ1-5; the match to TRBD1 covers 7 bases. The germline V gene has CDR1 MNHNS and CDR2 SASEGT. The CDR3 length is 15 residues. With V trimmed by 6 bases and J by 1 base, 6 bases remained unmatched. CDR3 in DNA: TGTGCCAGCAGGCAGACAGGGTCGAGCAATCAGCCCCAGCATTTT. The encoded protein is CASRQTGSSNQPQHF.

The CDR3 nucleotides are TGTGCCAGCAGCGCGCTTTTGGGAGCTGGGGCCAACGTCCTGACTTTC. This gives the protein CASSALLGAGANVLTF. The rearrangement uses TRBV27 and TRBJ2-6, with a possible D match to TRBD2 (5 bases). Germline V lookup: CDR1 MNHEY, CDR2 SMNVEV (reference sequence). Trimming stripped 6 bases from V and 2 bases from J, with 14 bases between. The CDR3 covers 16 residues. The complete variable domain, with remaining parts taken from reference TRBV27 and TRBJ2-6, reads EAQVTQNPRYLITVTGKKLTVTCSQNMNHEYMSWYRQDPGLGLRQIYYSMNVEVTDKGDVPEGYKVSRKEKRNFPLILESPSPNQTSLYFCASSALLGAGANVLTFGAGSRLTVL.

In this sample, this clone turned up a few times. In the same sample, other DNA sequences code for this CDR3. This sequence joins TRBV6-5 and TRBJ1-1; a possible D gene is TRBD1 (6 bases). The CDR3 totals 15 residues. From germline, CDR1 is MNHEY and CDR2 SVGAGI. The V and J ends lost 0 bases and 2 bases respectively, with 10 bases between them. The CDR3, as DNA: TGTGCCAGCAGTTACTCGACAGGAGCAAACACTGAAGCTTTCTTT. As protein: CASSYSTGANTEAFF.

The chain combines TRBV19 with TRBJ2-4, with 8 bases that match TRBD1. After removal of 6 bases from V and 5 bases from J, the junction contained 3 bases not matched to a gene. Germline CDR1 LNHDA, CDR2 SQIVND (reference sequence). This CDR3 is 13 amino acids long. CDR3 protein: CASSLDRENIQYF. DNA of the CDR3: TGTGCCAGTAGCCTGGACAGGGAAAACATTCAGTACTTC.

The chain links TRBV19 to TRBJ2-7; possible D gene TRBD1, 5 bases. Germline V CDR1 and CDR2: LNHDA, SQIVND (reference sequence). This CDR3 spans 15 amino acids. V lost 6 bases, J lost 2 bases, and 17 bases lay in between. The CDR3 reads CASSSRVGLTYEQYF. CDR3 DNA: TGTGCCAGTAGCTCCAGGGTTGGATTGACCTACGAGCAGTACTTC.

Comment on this clone: This specimen includes other DNA sequences encoding the same CDR3. The genes are TRBV5-1 and TRBJ2-5; the match to TRBD2 covers 11 bases. The CDR3 is made up of 16 amino acids. Trimming cost V 4 bases and J 4 bases; bases outside gene matches: 9. Germline V lookup: CDR1 SGHRS, CDR2 YFSETQ. This chain's CDR3 is CASSPGTSGGVETQYF. CDR3 sequence (DNA): TGCGCCAGCAGCCCCGGGACTAGCGGAGGCGTAGAGACCCAGTACTTC. The entire variable domain, with the rest obtained from reference TRBV5-1 and TRBJ2-5, is as follows: KAGVTQTPRYLIKTRGQQVTLSCSPISGHRSVSWYQQTPGQGLQFLFEYFSETQRNKGNFPGRFSGRQFSNSRSEMNVSTLELGDSALYLCASSPGTSGGVETQYFGPGTRLLVL.

There are a few counts of this clone. The chain couples TRBV6-6 to TRBJ2-1; 7 bases map to TRBD2. This CDR3 is 15 amino acids long. In germline, CDR1 is MNHNY, CDR2 SVGAGI (reference sequence). V was pared by 7 bases and J by 5 bases, with 11 bases of the junction left unmatched. CDR3 in DNA: TGTGCCAGCACCCCGGGGGGAGTTCCACACAATGAGCAGTTCTTC. Translated: CASTPGGVPHNEQFF.

J is TRBJ1-6 and V is TRBV15; TRBD1 might be the D (5 bases). Germline-derived CDR1 and CDR2 are LNHNV and YYDKDF (reference sequence). The CDR3 contains 18 residues. Deletions cut 1 base from V and 0 bases from J, with 13 bases between. The chain's CDR3 is CATSRALGGSSYNSPLHF. Here the CDR3 DNA reads TGTGCCACCAGCAGAGCCCTTGGGGGGAGCTCCTATAATTCACCCCTCCACTTT.

The V gene is TRBV6-1, the J gene TRBJ2-2, with D perhaps TRBD1 (5 bases). Germline values: CDR1 MNHNS, CDR2 SASEGT. This CDR3 has 15 residues. With 6 bases removed from V and 1 base from J, the gap between germline ends came to 12 bases. CDR3 bases: TGTGCCAGCAGAACACCCACAGGGAACACCGGGGAGCTGTTTTTT. This translates into CASRTPTGNTGELFF.

V usage is TRBV9 and J usage is TRBJ2-1; D not certain. V shed 4 bases and J shed 9 bases, with 14 bases lying between them. The CDR3 spans 13 residues. The germline gives CDR1 SGDLS, CDR2 YYNGEE. The CDR3 protein is CASSITPPGEQFF. DNA for the CDR3: TGTGCCAGCAGCATTACCCCTCCGGGTGAGCAGTTCTTC.

The rearrangement joins TRBV18 to TRBJ1-1; 7 bases are shared with TRBD1. There are 15 residues in the CDR3. Trimming took 3 bases from V and 0 from J; bases not matched to a gene: 4. CDR1 is KGHSH and CDR2 is LQKENI in the germline V gene. CDR3 sequence: CASSPVTGVNTEAFF. The DNA of the CDR3 is TGTGCCAGCTCACCTGTCACAGGGGTGAACACTGAAGCTTTCTTT.

V and J are TRBV2 and TRBJ2-1, with a possible D match to TRBD2 (5 bases). The germline CDR1 and CDR2 sequences are SNHLY and FYNNEI. This CDR3 comprises 14 residues. V lost 3 bases, J lost 5 bases, and 11 bases lay in between. Here the CDR3 reads CASSDSRVNNEQFF. CDR3 nucleotide sequence: TGTGCCAGCAGTGACTCGCGGGTGAACAATGAGCAGTTCTTC.

V is TRBV5-8 and J is TRBJ2-7; 11 bases agree with TRBD1. V lost 4 bases, J lost 8 bases, and 5 bases stayed unmatched. This CDR3 is 13 amino acids long. Germline lookup yields CDR1 SGHTS and CDR2 YDEGEE. CDR3 nucleotides: TGTGCCAGCAGCCTGGACAGGGGGCAAAAGCAGTACTTC. The encoded protein is CASSLDRGQKQYF.

This chain connects TRBV18 to TRBJ1-1, with 9 bases identical to TRBD1. The CDR3 is 17 residues long. J was trimmed by 1 base and V by 1 base; bases with no gene match: 7. Germline CDR1 KGHSH, CDR2 LQKENI. The CDR3 loop is CASSPLTGGLGNTEAFF. For the CDR3, the DNA is TGTGCCAGCTCACCACTCACAGGGGGCTTGGGGAACACTGAAGCTTTCTTT.

The V call is TRBV2, the J call TRBJ2-5; TRBD2 is a possible D gene (7 bases). Matching the DNA end better, TRBJ2-7 makes the J call doubtful. CDR1 and CDR2 from the germline V gene are SNHLY and FYNNEI. The CDR3 covers 12 residues. CDR3 region: CASITGGREQYF. The CDR3 DNA sequence: TGTGCCAGCATCACGGGGGGCCGCGAGCAGTACTTC.

The chain employs TRBV5-1 and TRBJ1-2, with TRBD1 matching 7 bases. Per germline, CDR1 SGHRS and CDR2 YFSETQ. The CDR3 has 17 amino acids. V shed 4 bases, J shed 5 bases, and the junction held 17 bases outside the gene matches. The CDR3 DNA sequence: TGCGCCAGCAGCCGCTCTGGACAGGCCGACGGGCGATATGGCTACACCTTC. It translates to CASSRSGQADGRYGYTF. Based on the CDR3 plus reference TRBV5-1 and TRBJ1-2, the full variable domain is KAGVTQTPRYLIKTRGQQVTLSCSPISGHRSVSWYQQTPGQGLQFLFEYFSETQRNKGNFPGRFSGRQFSNSRSEMNVSTLELGDSALYLCASSRSGQADGRYGYTFGSGTRLTVV.

The chain carries TRBV9 and TRBJ1-1, with unresolved D. V gave up 2 bases and J gave up 3 bases, with 8 bases separating them. The CDR3 length is 13 residues. CDR1 and CDR2 (germline): SGDLS, YYNGEE. The CDR3 DNA sequence: TGTGCCAGCAGCGTCGGGTATTACACTGAAGCTTTCTTT. This codes for CASSVGYYTEAFF.

The rearrangement joins TRBV27 to TRBJ2-7; D might be TRBD1 (7 bases). This CDR3 spans 14 amino acids. Trimming took 5 bases from V and 7 from J, leaving 18 bases between them. The germline gives CDR1 MNHEY, CDR2 SMNVEV (reference sequence). CDR3 sequence (DNA): TGTGCCAGCAGTCGTGTGACAGGGAGGCGGGAGCAGTACTTC. This encodes CASSRVTGRREQYF.

In regard to this clone: The sample has other DNA sequences that encode this CDR3 too. The chain uses TRBV15 and TRBJ1-2, with 8 nucleotides matching TRBD1. Germline trimming cut 0 bases from V and 6 bases from J; bases unmatched to any gene: 9. The germline gives CDR1 LNHNV, CDR2 YYDKDF (reference sequence). The CDR3 runs to 16 residues. The CDR3 DNA follows: TGTGCCACCAGCAGAGATAGGTGGACAGGGAGTCATGGCTACACCTTC. Its protein is CATSRDRWTGSHGYTF.

The CDR3 is CASSPWGVSSYEQYF. CDR3 DNA: TGTGCCAGCAGTCCATGGGGGGTTAGCTCCTACGAGCAGTACTTC. The chain recombines TRBV27 with TRBJ2-7; D may be TRBD2 (6 bases). The length of the CDR3 is 15 residues. Germline lookup yields CDR1 MNHEY and CDR2 SMNVEV (reference sequence). With 5 bases removed from V and 0 bases from J, the gap between germline ends came to 14 bases.

This chain connects TRBV4-3 to TRBJ2-1, with no clear D. Germline CDR1 and CDR2: LGHNA and YSLEER. CDR3 length equals 15 residues. Trimming pared 1 base from V and 5 bases from J, leaving 12 bases between. The CDR3 loop reads CASSQGSRLNNEQFF. The CDR3 DNA follows: TGCGCCAGCAGCCAAGGGTCGCGACTGAACAATGAGCAGTTCTTC.

The rearrangement uses TRBV5-1 and TRBJ1-5; D is possibly TRBD1 (5 bases). Germline V gene sequence: CDR1 SGHRS, CDR2 YFSETQ. The CDR3 has 14 amino acids. With 5 bases removed from V and 2 bases from J, the gap between germline ends came to 11 bases. In DNA form, the CDR3 reads TGCGCCAGCAGTGACCAGGGTGGCAATCAGCCCCAGCATTTT. Translating gives CASSDQGGNQPQHF.

The J gene is TRBJ1-1, the V gene TRBV29-1; D is undetermined. The CDR3 totals 13 residues. Trimming cost V 7 bases and J 2 bases, with 14 bases left between them. The germline CDR1 and CDR2 sequences are SQVTM and ANQGSEA. The CDR3 nucleotides read TGCAGCGCTAACAATATAGCAAACACTGAAGCTTTCTTT. Protein: CSANNIANTEAFF.

The J gene is TRBJ1-5, the V gene TRBV27; 7 nucleotides line up with TRBD1. Germline V gene sequence: CDR1 MNHEY, CDR2 SMNVEV (reference sequence). V shed 3 bases and J 4 bases; nucleotides not matched to a gene: 3. The CDR3 runs 14 residues. CDR3 residues: CASSFSGGNQPQHF. The CDR3 region has the DNA TGTGCCAGCAGTTTTTCAGGGGGAAATCAGCCCCAGCATTTT.

The chain carries TRBV10-3 and TRBJ1-2; perhaps TRBD1 as D (5 bases). The CDR3 length is 14 residues. Between the trimmed V and J ends, which lost 3 bases and 0 bases, there was a span of 8 bases. Looked up from germline, CDR1 is ENHRY and CDR2 is SYGVKD. CDR3 protein: CAISDLTANYGYTF. The CDR3 nucleotides are TGTGCCATCAGTGACCTGACAGCTAACTATGGCTACACCTTC.

CDR3: CASSLRTSGEETQYF. The DNA of the CDR3 is TGTGCCAGCAGTCTCCGGACTAGCGGGGAGGAGACCCAGTACTTC. J is TRBJ2-5 and V is TRBV28; 12 bases are a match to TRBD2. Germline lookup yields CDR1 MDHEN and CDR2 SYDVKM. The CDR3 contains 15 residues. The trim removed 5 bases at V and 5 bases at J, leaving 6 bases unmatched.

This chain links TRBV11-2 with TRBJ1-4, with 8 bases lining up with TRBD1. J lost 4 bases, V lost 1 base, and 8 bases had no gene match. The CDR3 consists of 17 residues. The germline gives CDR1 SGHAT, CDR2 FQNNGV. CDR3 residues: CASSLGFPGQVNEKLFF. In DNA, the CDR3 is TGTGCCAGCAGCTTAGGGTTCCCGGGACAGGTTAATGAAAAACTGTTTTTT.

This chain connects TRBV20-1 to TRBJ1-1; D is uncertain. The CDR3 contains 11 residues. The germline V gene encodes CDR1 DFQATT and CDR2 SNEGSKA (reference sequence). Trimming stripped 3 bases from V and 4 bases from J, with 6 bases between. As DNA, the CDR3 is TGCAGTGCTAGTGTCAGCACTGAAGCTTTCTTT. This encodes CSASVSTEAFF.

The V call is TRBV19, the J call TRBJ2-1; unclear D gene. V lost 1 base and J 2 bases, leaving 6 bases between the germline ends. The CDR3 consists of 14 residues. Per the germline V gene, CDR1 is LNHDA and CDR2 is SQIVND (reference sequence). Written as DNA, the CDR3 is TGTGCCAGTAGTATAGTTAGTACCTACAATGAGCAGTTCTTC. Encoded protein: CASSIVSTYNEQFF.